This entry lists 7 T cell receptor beta chains sequenced from one sample in a study of human T cells and chemical hapten exposure (dated by TCRdb to the early 2020s). Libraries were built with RACE. TCRdb lists the instrument as NextSeq 500. TCRdb trimmed the raw reads at Q25, called clones with MiXCR and kept productive beta chains. For every CDR3 protein sequence, its rows merge into one entry that carries the most common genes and DNA. A total of nearly 95,000 distinct CDR3 sequences appear in this sample, 8% to 13% of them only once. The ten most abundant clones make up roughly 2% of the sample. Taken with the paper, the label for time point translates to: patch test 2, 6 weeks after DPC sensitization. The sample's treatment or condition label is to be understood as: therapeutic diphenylcyclopropenone sensitization with weekly scalp DPC. Sequenced material: whole blood, taken in connection with sensitization to the hapten diphenylcyclopropenone (DPC). The origin of the receptors is a man in his forties with alopecia areata. Some clones in this sample may be carry-over from other donors' samples.

The rearrangement joins TRBV6-2 or TRBV6-3 to TRBJ1-1, with 9 positions matching TRBD1. The V gene's germline CDR1 is MNHEY and CDR2 SVGEGT. This CDR3 spans 15 amino acids. Trimming took 5 bases from V and 4 from J; bases not matched to a gene: 8. CDR3 amino acids: CASSPGTGWSTEAFF. In DNA form, the CDR3 reads TGTGCCAGCAGTCCCGGGACAGGGTGGAGCACTGAAGCTTTCTTT.

The rearrangement uses TRBV5-1 and TRBJ2-3, with D possibly being TRBD2 (5 bases). The germline V gene has CDR1 SGHRS and CDR2 YFSETQ. The CDR3 has 17 amino acids. V was shortened by 2 bases and J by 8 bases, with 24 bases between the two germline ends. In nucleotides, the CDR3 is TGCGCCAGCAGCTTAACTACGGTATCCGGCTCCGGAGGTACGCAGTATTTT. Translation: CASSLTTVSGSGGTQYF.

J is TRBJ2-7 and V is TRBV27; the D is unclear. Trimming took off 4 bases at V and 3 bases at J, with 16 bases between the two ends. Germline CDR1 reads MNHEY; CDR2 reads SMNVEV (reference sequence). This CDR3 is 15 amino acids long. CDR3 loop: CASSYSLTSFYEQYF. For the CDR3, the DNA is TGTGCCAGCAGTTACTCCTTAACCTCCTTCTACGAGCAGTACTTC.

This clonotype was counted between two and nine times. The chain uses TRBV6-2 or TRBV6-3 and TRBJ2-4; D is possibly TRBD1 (6 bases). The CDR3 length is 16 residues. Germline assignment: CDR1 MNHEY and CDR2 SVGEGT. V lost 3 bases to trimming and J lost 0 bases, with 12 bases between them. The CDR3 nucleotides read TGTGCCAGCAGTTATGGGGACAACCTAGCCAAAAACATTCAGTACTTC. Amino acid sequence: CASSYGDNLAKNIQYF.

This clonotype was seen repeatedly, ten times or more. The rearrangement links TRBV6-2 or TRBV6-3 to TRBJ1-5, with TRBD1 as a possible D gene (5 bases). Germline V gene sequence: CDR1 MNHEY, CDR2 SVGEGT. The CDR3 contains 16 residues. Trimming stripped 1 base from V and 4 bases from J, with 14 bases between. The CDR3 DNA follows: TGTGCCAGCAGTTACTTCCCCAGGGCGGGAAATCAGCCCCAGCATTTT. It is translated as CASSYFPRAGNQPQHF.

Only one count was recorded for this clonotype. V and J are TRBV20-1 and TRBJ2-7; 7 bases fit TRBD1. From germline, CDR1 is DFQATT and CDR2 SNEGSKA (reference sequence). This CDR3 has 13 residues. The CDR3 coding sequence is TGCAGCGGAAGGACAGGTATCTCCTACGAGCAGTACTTC. Translation: CSGRTGISYEQYF.

This clonotype was seen ten or more times. The gene calls are TRBV5-1 and TRBJ1-3; no firm D call. The CDR3 is made up of 15 amino acids. With 0 bases removed from V and 1 base from J, the gap between germline ends came to 8 bases. Germline V CDR1 and CDR2: SGHRS, YFSETQ. CDR3 loop: CASSLVPESGNTIYF. The CDR3 region has the DNA TGCGCCAGCAGCTTGGTTCCGGAGTCTGGAAACACCATATATTTT.